Listed below are T cell receptor beta chains from one sample, sequenced in a study of blood T cell repertoires in COVID-19. The repertoire was sequenced with immunoSEQ multiplex PCR; TCRdb's copy has only in-frame clones and lacks some. The data contain 310,000 or so clones, around 87% of them seen just once; the ten biggest clones take up 1.7%. The sample was PBMCs or T cells enriched from blood (not recorded which). The receptors were sampled from a young woman with acute COVID-19. The CDR3 runs from the conserved cysteine through the conserved F or W. The order of the fields is D gene, V gene, J gene, clone size, CDR3 protein, CDR3 DNA. A D gene is named only where the DNA matches it firmly. Size values are once, few and many counts, or a class for expanded clones, and some rows have none.

d_gene: -
v_gene: TRBV5-1
j_gene: TRBJ1-4
abundance: -
CDR3aa: CASSLRTAVNEKLFF
CDR3nt: TGCGCCAGCAGCTTGAGAACAGCGGTTAATGAAAAACTGTTTTTT

d_gene: TRBD1
v_gene: TRBV24-1
j_gene: TRBJ1-2
abundance: -
CDR3aa: CATSLGTAGVDGYTF
CDR3nt: TGTGCCACCAGTCTTGGGACAGCGGGGGTCGATGGCTACACCTTC

d_gene: -
v_gene: TRBV7-9
j_gene: TRBJ1-2
abundance: -
CDR3aa: CASSLGDKGGYTF
CDR3nt: TGTGCCAGCAGCTTAGGGGACAAGGGTGGCTACACCTTC

d_gene: -
v_gene: TRBV6-5
j_gene: TRBJ1-5
abundance: once
CDR3aa: CASSRDFSNQPQHF
CDR3nt: TGTGCCAGCAGTCGGGACTTTAGCAATCAGCCCCAGCATTTT

d_gene: -
v_gene: TRBV28
j_gene: TRBJ2-1
abundance: -
CDR3aa: CASTELAANYNEQFF
CDR3nt: TGTGCCAGCACTGAACTAGCAGCGAACTACAATGAGCAGTTCTTC

d_gene: -
v_gene: TRBV14
j_gene: TRBJ2-7
abundance: -
CDR3aa: CASSKSTGSYEQYF
CDR3nt: TGTGCCAGCAGCAAAAGCACAGGGTCGTACGAGCAGTACTTC

d_gene: -
v_gene: TRBV5-1
j_gene: TRBJ2-6
abundance: -
CDR3aa: CASSLTTGPGANVLTF
CDR3nt: TGCGCCAGCAGCTTGACCACAGGGCCTGGGGCCAACGTCCTGACTTTC

d_gene: TRBD1
v_gene: TRBV19
j_gene: TRBJ1-1
abundance: -
CDR3aa: CASSPVGGAAAFF
CDR3nt: TGTGCCAGTAGCCCAGTAGGGGGCGCCGCAGCTTTCTTT

d_gene: TRBD1
v_gene: TRBV4-2
j_gene: TRBJ2-3
abundance: once
CDR3aa: CASSQDRDRGVDTQYF
CDR3nt: TGTGCCAGCAGCCAAGATAGGGACAGGGGAGTTGATACGCAGTATTTT

d_gene: -
v_gene: TRBV5-1
j_gene: TRBJ1-2
abundance: -
CDR3aa: CASSLAQGWNYGYTF
CDR3nt: TGCGCCAGCAGCTTGGCTCAGGGGTGGAACTATGGCTACACCTTC

d_gene: TRBD1
v_gene: TRBV18
j_gene: TRBJ1-2
abundance: -
CDR3aa: CASSPRQGAGGYTF
CDR3nt: TGTGCCAGCTCACCGCGGCAGGGGGCGGGAGGCTACACCTTC

d_gene: TRBD1
v_gene: TRBV7-2
j_gene: TRBJ1-2
abundance: -
CDR3aa: CASSLEGQAIRYGYTF
CDR3nt: TGTGCCAGCAGCTTAGAGGGACAGGCGATCCGCTATGGCTACACCTTC

d_gene: -
v_gene: TRBV4-1
j_gene: TRBJ2-5
abundance: once
CDR3aa: CASSPTSTGVETQYF
CDR3nt: TGCGCCAGCAGCCCCACTAGCACCGGGGTTGAGACCCAGTACTTC

d_gene: -
v_gene: TRBV7-2
j_gene: TRBJ2-5
abundance: -
CDR3aa: CASSSNTWTVGETQYF
CDR3nt: TGTGCCAGCAGCTCAAATACCTGGACAGTAGGAGAGACCCAGTACTTC

d_gene: -
v_gene: TRBV29-1
j_gene: TRBJ2-1
abundance: -
CDR3aa: CSVGSGPYNEQFF
CDR3nt: TGCAGCGTTGGGAGCGGGCCCTACAATGAGCAGTTCTTC

d_gene: -
v_gene: TRBV28
j_gene: TRBJ2-7
abundance: once
CDR3aa: CASKLPSSYEQYF
CDR3nt: TGTGCCAGCAAGCTACCAAGCTCCTACGAGCAGTACTTC

d_gene: -
v_gene: TRBV7-8
j_gene: TRBJ1-2
abundance: -
CDR3aa: CASSLGPASYGYTF
CDR3nt: TGTGCCAGCAGCTTAGGTCCGGCTAGCTATGGCTACACCTTC

d_gene: -
v_gene: TRBV24-1
j_gene: TRBJ1-2
abundance: -
CDR3aa: CATSDPGVEGGYTF
CDR3nt: TGTGCCACCAGTGACCCAGGGGTAGAGGGTGGCTACACCTTC

d_gene: -
v_gene: TRBV5-1
j_gene: TRBJ1-4
abundance: -
CDR3aa: CASSLGRGSGEKLFF
CDR3nt: TGCGCCAGCAGCTTGGGTAGGGGGAGTGGTGAAAAACTGTTTTTT

d_gene: TRBD2
v_gene: TRBV5-6
j_gene: TRBJ2-5
abundance: few
CDR3aa: CASSFFSGTNQETQYF
CDR3nt: TGTGCCAGCAGCTTCTTTAGCGGGACCAACCAAGAGACCCAGTACTTC

d_gene: -
v_gene: TRBV21-1
j_gene: TRBJ2-5
abundance: once
CDR3aa: CASTGGLAGGPFPPQYF
CDR3nt: TGTGCCAGCACCGGGGGGCTAGCGGGAGGGCCTTTCCCCCCCCAGTACTTC

d_gene: TRBD1
v_gene: TRBV29-1
j_gene: TRBJ1-1
abundance: -
CDR3aa: CSVVTGVGVYTEAFF
CDR3nt: TGCAGCGTTGTAACAGGGGTAGGAGTGTACACTGAAGCTTTCTTT

d_gene: TRBD2
v_gene: TRBV4-2
j_gene: TRBJ2-7
abundance: -
CDR3aa: CASSQGSSLAGPLPYEQYF
CDR3nt: TGTGCCAGCAGCCAAGGGTCGTCGCTAGCGGGACCCTTACCCTACGAGCAGTACTTC